These 9 T cell receptor beta chains were sequenced from one sample in a study of cytomegalovirus exposure and HLA in healthy donors. The repertoire was sequenced with immunoSEQ multiplex PCR; TCRdb's copy has only in-frame clones and lacks some. The data contain over 85,000 clones, 85% to 95% of them singletons. The sample consisted of PBMCs. These receptors were taken from a woman aged 18-30 years in good health and CMV-seronegative.

V usage is TRBV19 and J usage is TRBJ1-1; TRBD1 aligns across 9 bases. Germline trimming cut 5 bases from V and 1 base from J; bases unmatched to any gene: 5. CDR3 length: 15 amino acids. Germline V gene sequence: CDR1 LNHDA, CDR2 SQIVND (reference sequence). CDR3 coding DNA: TGTGCCAGTAGTTTCGGGACAGGGAAGAACACTGAAGCTTTCTTT. Translated: CASSFGTGKNTEAFF.

This clone was detected a few times. The chain carries TRBV27 and TRBJ2-1; 8 bases map to TRBD2. The trim removed 3 bases at V and 0 bases at J, leaving 7 bases unmatched. There are 17 residues in the CDR3. The germline V gene has CDR1 MNHEY and CDR2 SMNVEV (reference sequence). CDR3 nucleotides: TGTGCCAGCAGTTTCCCGGGGGGGCCACCCTCCTACAATGAGCAGTTCTTC. Translation: CASSFPGGPPSYNEQFF.

The chain joins TRBV23-1 to TRBJ2-2; maybe TRBD2 (5 bases). TRBV23-1 is labeled an ORF, and its function is uncertain. The CDR3 spans 15 residues. V lost 10 bases and J lost 0, with 15 bases in between. This CDR3 reads CATTRGAANTGELFF. The CDR3 region has the DNA TGCGCCACTACTCGGGGAGCGGCGAACACCGGGGAGCTGTTTTTT.

The count of this clone is one. The chain couples TRBV6-6 to TRBJ1-2, with TRBD1 as a possible D gene (5 bases). The CDR3 is 14 amino acids. Between the trimmed V and J ends, which lost 9 bases and 6 bases, there was a span of 20 bases. Germline assignment: CDR1 MNHNY and CDR2 SVGAGI (reference sequence). This CDR3 is CASRPKGNLDGYTF. CDR3 in DNA: TGTGCCAGTAGACCCAAGGGGAATTTGGATGGCTACACCTTC.

The V and J genes are TRBV27 and TRBJ2-1; TRBD2 matches 11 bases. Losses at the gene ends were 7 bases for V and 6 bases for J; bases not matched to a gene: 11. Germline V gene sequence: CDR1 MNHEY, CDR2 SMNVEV (reference sequence). The CDR3 has 16 amino acids. The CDR3 sequence is CASKSTGTSGSNEQFF. CDR3 DNA sequence: TGTGCCAGCAAGTCGACCGGGACTAGCGGAAGCAATGAGCAGTTCTTC.

The chain is built from TRBV10-3 and TRBJ1-2; 8 bases align to TRBD1. V was pared by 0 bases and J by 7 bases, with 13 bases of the junction left unmatched. Germline assignment: CDR1 ENHRY and CDR2 SYGVKD. This CDR3 contains 17 residues. The CDR3 loop reads CAISESEVSGGVSGYTF. CDR3 sequence (DNA): TGTGCCATCAGTGAGTCGGAAGTTTCAGGGGGCGTTTCTGGCTACACCTTC.

This clone came up once. The chain recombines TRBV30 with TRBJ1-3; 7 nucleotides match TRBD1. V trimming: 0 bases; J trimming: 3 bases; junction bases outside the gene matches: 5. This CDR3 has 15 residues. Per the germline V gene, CDR1 is GTSNPN and CDR2 is SVGIG (reference sequence). CDR3 sequence: CAWSVLGGYGNTIYF. The CDR3 DNA reads TGTGCCTGGAGTGTACTAGGGGGCTATGGAAACACCATATATTTT.

The rearrangement links TRBV11-3 to TRBJ2-7, with a weak D call TRBD2 (7 bases). V was clipped by 1 base and J by 4 bases, with 11 bases between them. The CDR3 consists of 14 residues. Germline CDR1 SGHNT, CDR2 YENEEA. CDR3 in amino acids: CASSLAGGQYEQYF. CDR3 sequence (DNA): TGTGCCAGCAGCTTAGCGGGGGGCCAGTACGAGCAGTACTTC.

The V gene is TRBV19, the J gene TRBJ1-1; D remains ambiguous. Germline values: CDR1 LNHDA, CDR2 SQIVND (reference sequence). This CDR3 has 12 amino acids. V lost 7 bases to trimming and J lost 8 bases, with 14 bases between them. The CDR3, as DNA: TGTGCCAGTACCTCACCCCCGGGGGAAGCTTTCTTT. Protein sequence: CASTSPPGEAFF.